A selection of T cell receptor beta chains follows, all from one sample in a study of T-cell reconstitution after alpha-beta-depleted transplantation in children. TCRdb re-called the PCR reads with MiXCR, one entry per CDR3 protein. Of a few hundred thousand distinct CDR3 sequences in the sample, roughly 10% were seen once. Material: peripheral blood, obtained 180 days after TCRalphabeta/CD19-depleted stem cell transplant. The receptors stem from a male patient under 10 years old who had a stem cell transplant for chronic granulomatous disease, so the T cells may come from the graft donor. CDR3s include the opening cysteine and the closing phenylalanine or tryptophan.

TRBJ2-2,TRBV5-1,CASSSGGSNTGELFF
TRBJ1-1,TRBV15,CATSRDKVSTASPTEAFF
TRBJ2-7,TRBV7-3,CASSPGTGDRYEQYF
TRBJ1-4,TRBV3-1,CASSQEPTGEPNEKLFF
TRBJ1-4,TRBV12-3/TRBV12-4,CASSLRRKDEKLFF
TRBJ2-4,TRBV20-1,CSLSPRAGGGLQYF
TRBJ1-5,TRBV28,CASSRRPRGNQPQHF
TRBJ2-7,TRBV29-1,CSVNGQGSYEQYF
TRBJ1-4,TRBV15,CATSREQGGNEKLFF
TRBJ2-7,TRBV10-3,CAISESVGGTTYEQYF
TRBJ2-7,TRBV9,CASSRDLTGGGREQYF
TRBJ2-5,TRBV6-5,CASSWLAGGPGETQYF
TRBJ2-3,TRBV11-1,CASSAYSETTDTQYF
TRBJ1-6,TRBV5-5,CASSLLWGLHF
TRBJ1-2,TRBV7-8,CASSTRINYGYTF
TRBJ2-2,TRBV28,CASSHRDWELFF
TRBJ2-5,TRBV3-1,CASSQNNKETQYF
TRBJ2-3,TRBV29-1,CSVEDRGRALGTQYF
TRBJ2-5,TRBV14,CASSQGDRGETQSF
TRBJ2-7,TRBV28,CASRGQGSREQYF
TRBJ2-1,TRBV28,CASREGTRQFF
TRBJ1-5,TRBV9,CASSVGQGNQPQHF
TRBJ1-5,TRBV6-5,CASSSLGGGQPQHF
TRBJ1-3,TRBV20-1,CSAKGKVDRSGNTIYF
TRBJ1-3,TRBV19,CASSITGQPFSGNTIYF
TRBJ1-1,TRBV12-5,CASGPPDLTSVGTEAFF
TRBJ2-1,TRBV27,CASRSGGQDEQFF
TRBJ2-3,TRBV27,CASSFFSGAGDTKYF
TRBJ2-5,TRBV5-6,CASSRGRETQYF
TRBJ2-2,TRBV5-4,CASSQQGPGELFF
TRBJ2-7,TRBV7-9,CASSSNLLGSGDSYEQYF
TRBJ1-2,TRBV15,CATREGAFYGYTF
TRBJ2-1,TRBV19,CASSMIPVNEQFF
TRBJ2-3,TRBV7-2,CASSLLRTGGDTQYF
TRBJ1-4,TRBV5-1,CASSFRSQNEKLFF
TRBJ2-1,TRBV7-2,CASSDTRFNEQFF
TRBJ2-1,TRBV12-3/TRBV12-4,CASSLLVNNEQFF
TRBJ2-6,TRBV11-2,CASSPPQLAGVFGANVLTF
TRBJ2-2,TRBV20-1,CSAREDNTGELFF
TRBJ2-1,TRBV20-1,CSALAGGLDNEQFF
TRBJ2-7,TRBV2,CASNEDYEQYF
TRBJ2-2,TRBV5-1,CASPPAGSVGELFF
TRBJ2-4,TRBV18,CASSPPRVTKNIQYF
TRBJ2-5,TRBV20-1,CSASVETQYF
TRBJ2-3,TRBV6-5,CASSFEVGTDTQYF